This T cell receptor beta chain was observed in a study of T cells in Graves' hyperthyroidism and ophthalmopathy. Comment on this clonotype: Its cognate antigen is unknown.

Amplified regions were TCR beta CDR3 sequences from RNA transcripts. HTBI primers were the set used in a first-round RT-PCR of the TCR CDR3. A single record per CDR3 protein comes from TCRdb applying MiXCR to the multiplex PCR reads. Altogether roughly 740,000 distinct CDR3 sequences are present, about 15% being singletons, with the ten largest covering around 8%. On the basis of clinical symptoms, serum thyroxine and TRAb, thyroid ultrasound and orbital computed tomography, diagnoses were made. Study-wide results and caveats: From stable hyperthyroidism, ophthalmopathy was separated by a 13 V-J model.

Trimming took 5 bases from V and 5 from J, leaving 16 bases between them. The CDR3 runs to 15 residues. The TCR originated in a man aged 18 to 29 with Graves' hyperthyroidism. The chain employs TRBV12-3 or TRBV12-4 and TRBJ2-1, with D possibly TRBD2 on 6 matching bases. Sequencing was performed on blood. The CDR3 spells CASSPPGLGHNEQFF. CDR3 bases: TGTGCCAGCAGTCCCCCGGGACTGGGCCACAATGAGCAGTTCTTC.